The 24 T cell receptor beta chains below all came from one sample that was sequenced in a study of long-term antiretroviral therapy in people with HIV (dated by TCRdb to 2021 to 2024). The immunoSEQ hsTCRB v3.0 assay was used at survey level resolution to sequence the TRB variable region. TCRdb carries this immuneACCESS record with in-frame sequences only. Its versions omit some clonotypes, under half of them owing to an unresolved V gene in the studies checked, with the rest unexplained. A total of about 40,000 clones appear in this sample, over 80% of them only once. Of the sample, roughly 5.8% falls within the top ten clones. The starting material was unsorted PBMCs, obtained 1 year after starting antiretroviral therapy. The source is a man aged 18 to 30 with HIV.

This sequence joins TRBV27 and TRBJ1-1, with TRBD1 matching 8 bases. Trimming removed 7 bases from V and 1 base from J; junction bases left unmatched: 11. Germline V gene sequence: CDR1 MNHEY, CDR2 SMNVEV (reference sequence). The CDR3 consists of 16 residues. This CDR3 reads CASNKVPGTGNTEAFF. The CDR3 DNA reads TGTGCCAGCAATAAAGTGCCCGGGACAGGGAACACTGAAGCTTTCTTT.

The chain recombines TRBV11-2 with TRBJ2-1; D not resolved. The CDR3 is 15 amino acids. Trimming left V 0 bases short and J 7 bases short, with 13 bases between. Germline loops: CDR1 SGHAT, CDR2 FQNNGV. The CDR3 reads CASSLDRLLGNEQFF. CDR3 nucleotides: TGTGCCAGCAGCTTAGATCGCCTCCTTGGGAATGAGCAGTTCTTC.

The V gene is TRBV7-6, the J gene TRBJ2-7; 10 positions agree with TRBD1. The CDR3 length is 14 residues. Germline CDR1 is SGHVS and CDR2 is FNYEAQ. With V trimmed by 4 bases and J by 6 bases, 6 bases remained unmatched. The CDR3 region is CASSSSRDRGEQYF. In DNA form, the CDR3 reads TGTGCCAGCAGCTCGAGCCGGGACAGGGGCGAGCAGTACTTC.

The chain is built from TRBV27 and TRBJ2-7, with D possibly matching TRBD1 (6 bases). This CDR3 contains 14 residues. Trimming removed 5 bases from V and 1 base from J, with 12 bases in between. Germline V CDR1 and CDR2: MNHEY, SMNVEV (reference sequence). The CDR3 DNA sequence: TGTGCCAGCAGTCTCAGGGGATATTCCTACGAGCAGTACTTC. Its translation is CASSLRGYSYEQYF.

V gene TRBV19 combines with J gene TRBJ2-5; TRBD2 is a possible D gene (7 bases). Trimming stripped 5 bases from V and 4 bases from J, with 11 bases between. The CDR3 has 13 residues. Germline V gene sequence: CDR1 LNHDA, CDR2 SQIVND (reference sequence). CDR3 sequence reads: CASSYRGGETQYF. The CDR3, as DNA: TGTGCCAGTAGTTATAGGGGGGGAGAGACCCAGTACTTC.

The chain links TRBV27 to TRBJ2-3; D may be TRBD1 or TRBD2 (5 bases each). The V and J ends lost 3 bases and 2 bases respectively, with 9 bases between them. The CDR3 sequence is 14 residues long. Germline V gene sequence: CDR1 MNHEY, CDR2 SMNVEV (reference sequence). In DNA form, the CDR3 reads TGTGCCAGCAGTTTCCTGGGGACCACAGATACGCAGTATTTT. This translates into CASSFLGTTDTQYF.

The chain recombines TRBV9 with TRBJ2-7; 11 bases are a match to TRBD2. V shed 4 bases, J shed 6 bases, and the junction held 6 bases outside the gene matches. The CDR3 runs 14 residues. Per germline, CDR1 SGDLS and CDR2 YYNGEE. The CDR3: CASSLSGGAREQYF. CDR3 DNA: TGTGCCAGCAGCCTTAGCGGGGGGGCCCGCGAGCAGTACTTC.

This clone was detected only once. The CDR3 sequence is CASSYGQGSDTQYF. The CDR3 DNA is TGTGCCAGCAGCTACGGACAGGGGTCAGATACGCAGTATTTT. The rearrangement uses TRBV11-3 and TRBJ2-3; 9 nucleotides line up with TRBD1. Germline V CDR1 and CDR2: SGHNT, YENEEA. CDR3 length equals 14 residues. The V segment lost 4 bases and the J segment 4 bases; nucleotides outside the gene matches: 3.

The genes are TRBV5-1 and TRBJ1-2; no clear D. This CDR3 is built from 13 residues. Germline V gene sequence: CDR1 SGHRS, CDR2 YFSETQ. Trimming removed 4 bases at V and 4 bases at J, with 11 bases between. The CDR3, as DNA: TGCGCCAGCAGCCCCAGCCTGCTCTATGGCTACACCTTC. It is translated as CASSPSLLYGYTF.

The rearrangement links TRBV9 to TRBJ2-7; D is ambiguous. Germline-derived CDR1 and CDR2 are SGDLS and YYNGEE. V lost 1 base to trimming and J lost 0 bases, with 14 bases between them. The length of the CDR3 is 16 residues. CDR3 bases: TGTGCCAGCAGCGTAAACACCAAGCGCGGCTCCTACGAGCAGTACTTC. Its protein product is CASSVNTKRGSYEQYF.

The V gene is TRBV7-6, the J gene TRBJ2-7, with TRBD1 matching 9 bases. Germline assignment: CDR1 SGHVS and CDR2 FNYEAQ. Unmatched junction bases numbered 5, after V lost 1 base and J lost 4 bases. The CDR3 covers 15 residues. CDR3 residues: CASSLGDRAGYEQYF. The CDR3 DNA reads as TGTGCCAGCAGCTTAGGGGACAGGGCGGGGTACGAGCAGTACTTC.

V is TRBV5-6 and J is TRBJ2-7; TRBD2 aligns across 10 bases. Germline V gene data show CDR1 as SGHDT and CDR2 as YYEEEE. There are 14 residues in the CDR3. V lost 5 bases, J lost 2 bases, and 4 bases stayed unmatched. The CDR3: CASRSGTSAYEQYF. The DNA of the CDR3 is TGTGCCAGCAGATCCGGGACTAGCGCCTACGAGCAGTACTTC. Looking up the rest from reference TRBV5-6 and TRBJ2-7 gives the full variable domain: DAGVTQSPTHLIKTRGQQVTLRCSPKSGHDTVSWYQQALGQGPQFIFQYYEEEERQRGNFPDRFSGHQFPNYSSELNVNALLLGDSALYLCASRSGTSAYEQYFGPGTRLTVT.

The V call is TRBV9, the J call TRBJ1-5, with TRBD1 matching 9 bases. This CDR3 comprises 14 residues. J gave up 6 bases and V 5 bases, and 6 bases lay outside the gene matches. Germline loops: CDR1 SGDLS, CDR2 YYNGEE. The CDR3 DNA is TGTGCCAGCAGTGCACAGGGGGCGGGTCAGCCCCAGCATTTT. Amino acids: CASSAQGAGQPQHF. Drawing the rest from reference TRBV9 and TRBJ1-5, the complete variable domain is DSGVTQTPKHLITATGQRVTLRCSPRSGDLSVYWYQQSLDQGLQFLIQYYNGEERAKGNILERFSAQQFPDLHSELNLSSLELGDSALYFCASSAQGAGQPQHFGDGTRLSIL.

Here the CDR3 reads CASSPYSNQPQHF. CDR3 coding DNA: TGTGCCAGCAGCCCATATAGCAATCAGCCCCAGCATTTT. The chain is built from TRBV7-6 and TRBJ1-5, with D unresolved. CDR3 length: 13 residues. V gave up 5 bases and J gave up 0 bases, with 5 bases separating them. Looked up from germline, CDR1 is SGHVS and CDR2 is FNYEAQ.

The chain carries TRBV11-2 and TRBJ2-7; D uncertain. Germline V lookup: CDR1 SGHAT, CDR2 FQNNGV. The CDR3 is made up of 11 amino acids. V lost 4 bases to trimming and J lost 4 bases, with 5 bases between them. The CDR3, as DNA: TGTGCCAGCAGCTCGACATACGAGCAGTACTTC. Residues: CASSSTYEQYF.

The CDR3 DNA reads as TGTGCCAGCAGTGAGGGGTTAGTCTACGAGCAGTACTTC. This gives the protein CASSEGLVYEQYF. The rearrangement uses TRBV6-1 and TRBJ2-7; no clear D. The CDR3 is 13 amino acids. Germline CDR1 is MNHNS and CDR2 is SASEGT. The V end was cut by 3 bases, the J end by 3 bases, with 9 bases between.

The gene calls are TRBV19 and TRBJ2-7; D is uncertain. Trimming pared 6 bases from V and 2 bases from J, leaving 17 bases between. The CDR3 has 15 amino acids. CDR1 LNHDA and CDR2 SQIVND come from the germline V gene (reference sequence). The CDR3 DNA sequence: TGTGCCAGTAGCGAACAACCAGCGTTTACCTACGAGCAGTACTTC. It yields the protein CASSEQPAFTYEQYF. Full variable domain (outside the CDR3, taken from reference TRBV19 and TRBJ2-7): DGGITQSPKYLFRKEGQNVTLSCEQNLNHDAMYWYRQDPGQGLRLIYYSQIVNDFQKGDIAEGYSVSREKKESFPLTVTSAQKNPTAFYLCASSEQPAFTYEQYFGPGTRLTVT.

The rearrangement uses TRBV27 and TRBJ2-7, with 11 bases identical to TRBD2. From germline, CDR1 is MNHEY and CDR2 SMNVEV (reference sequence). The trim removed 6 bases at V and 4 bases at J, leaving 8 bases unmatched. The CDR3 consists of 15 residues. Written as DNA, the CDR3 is TGTGCCAGCAGCCAAACACTAGCGGGAGCTTACGAGCAGTACTTC. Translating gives CASSQTLAGAYEQYF.

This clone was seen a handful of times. As DNA, the CDR3 is TGTGCCAGCAGTGTAGCCGGGACGGATGGCGGCTACACCTTC. Encoded protein: CASSVAGTDGGYTF. The chain employs TRBV25-1 and TRBJ1-2; possible D gene TRBD1, 5 bases. The V gene lost 4 bases and the J gene lost 8 bases, with 17 bases spanning the gap. Germline-derived CDR1 and CDR2 are MGHDK and SYGVNS. The length of the CDR3 is 14 residues.

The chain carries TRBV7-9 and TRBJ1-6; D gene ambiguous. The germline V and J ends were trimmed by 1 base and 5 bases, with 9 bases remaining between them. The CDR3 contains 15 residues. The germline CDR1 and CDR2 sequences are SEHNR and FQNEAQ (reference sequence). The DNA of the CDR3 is TGTGCCAGCAGCTTAGGGATCGGTAATAATTCACCCCTCCACTTT. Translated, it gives CASSLGIGNNSPLHF.

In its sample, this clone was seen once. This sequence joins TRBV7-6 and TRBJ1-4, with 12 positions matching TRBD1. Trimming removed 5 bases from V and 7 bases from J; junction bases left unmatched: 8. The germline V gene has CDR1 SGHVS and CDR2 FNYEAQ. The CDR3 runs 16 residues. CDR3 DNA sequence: TGTGCCAGCAGCGAACCCGGGACAGGGGGCGGTGAAAAACTGTTTTTT. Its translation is CASSEPGTGGGEKLFF.

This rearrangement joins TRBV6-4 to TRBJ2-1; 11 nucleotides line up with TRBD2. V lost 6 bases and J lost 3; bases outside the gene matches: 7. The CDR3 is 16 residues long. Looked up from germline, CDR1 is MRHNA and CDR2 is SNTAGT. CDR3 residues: CASRPILAGVYNEQFF. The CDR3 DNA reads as TGTGCCAGCAGGCCCATACTAGCGGGAGTCTACAATGAGCAGTTCTTC.

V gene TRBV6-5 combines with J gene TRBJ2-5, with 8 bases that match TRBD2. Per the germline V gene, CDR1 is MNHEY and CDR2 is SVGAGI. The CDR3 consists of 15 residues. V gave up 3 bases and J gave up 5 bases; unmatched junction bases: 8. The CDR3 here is CASSYGSGSRETQYF. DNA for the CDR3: TGTGCCAGCAGTTATGGGAGCGGGAGTAGGGAGACCCAGTACTTC.

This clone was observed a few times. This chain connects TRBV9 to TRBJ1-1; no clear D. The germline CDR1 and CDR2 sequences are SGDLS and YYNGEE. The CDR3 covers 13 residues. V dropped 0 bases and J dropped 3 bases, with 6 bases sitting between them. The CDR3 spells CASSVDGHTEAFF. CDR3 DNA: TGTGCCAGCAGCGTAGATGGGCACACTGAAGCTTTCTTT. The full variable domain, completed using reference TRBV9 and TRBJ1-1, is DSGVTQTPKHLITATGQRVTLRCSPRSGDLSVYWYQQSLDQGLQFLIQYYNGEERAKGNILERFSAQQFPDLHSELNLSSLELGDSALYFCASSVDGHTEAFFGQGTRLTVV.